This is a list of T cell receptor beta chains from one sample in a study of T cell repertoires in cytomegalovirus infection. TCRdb processed the reads anew with MiXCR; each CDR3 protein has one entry. Among around 740,000 distinct CDR3 sequences, roughly 36% were seen once, and the ten largest hold under 3%. Material: PBMCs. Receptors originate from a human donor in good health (CMV status not recorded). Some clones in this sample may be carry-over from other donors' samples. CDR3s include the opening cysteine and the closing phenylalanine or tryptophan.

>TRBV6-2/TRBV6-3|TRBJ1-2
CASSRPSTGSIGYTF
>TRBV6-1|TRBJ1-5
CASSSNRGQPQHF
>TRBV7-8|TRBJ1-1
CASSLVENTEAFF
>TRBV20-1|TRBJ1-1
CSATGTGVLTTSEAFF
>TRBV20-1|TRBJ1-4
CSAMGLNWGSEKLFF
>TRBV20-1|TRBJ2-7
CSARGDRDSYEQYF
>TRBV28|TRBJ2-6
CASRLTGVFSGANVLTF
>TRBV6-5|TRBJ2-7
CASSPRRVSYEQYF
>TRBV12-3/TRBV12-4|TRBJ2-5
CASTLQRGETQYF
>TRBV14|TRBJ2-1
CASSPTGLAGLDNEQFF
>TRBV12-3/TRBV12-4|TRBJ1-1
CASSLAFRAGGFLNTEAFF
>TRBV20-1|TRBJ2-3
CSAWGGLSTDTQYF
>TRBV19|TRBJ2-5
CASSGTSGTQETQYF